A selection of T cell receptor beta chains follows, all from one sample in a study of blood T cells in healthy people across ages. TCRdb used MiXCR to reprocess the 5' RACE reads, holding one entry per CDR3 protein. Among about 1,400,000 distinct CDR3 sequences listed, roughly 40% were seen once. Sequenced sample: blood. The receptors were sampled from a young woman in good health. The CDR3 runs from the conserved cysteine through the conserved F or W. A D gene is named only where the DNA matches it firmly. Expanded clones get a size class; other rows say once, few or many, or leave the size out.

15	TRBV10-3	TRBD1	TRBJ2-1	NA	CAISPRTGTDNEQFF	TGTGCCATCAGCCCTCGGACAGGGACCGACAATGAGCAGTTCTTC
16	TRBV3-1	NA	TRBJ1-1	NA	CASSQGGGGANTEAFF	TGTGCCAGCAGCCAAGGGGGTGGCGGGGCGAACACTGAAGCTTTCTTT
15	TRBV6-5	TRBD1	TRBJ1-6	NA	CASSYSGQHNSPLHF	TGTGCCAGCAGTTACTCGGGACAGCATAATTCACCCCTCCACTTT
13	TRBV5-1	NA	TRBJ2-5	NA	CASSGDEQETQYF	TGCGCCAGCAGCGGGGACGAACAAGAGACCCAGTACTTC
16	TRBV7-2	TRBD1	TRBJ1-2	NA	CASSFGARQGGYGYTF	TGTGCCAGCAGCTTTGGGGCTCGACAGGGTGGCTATGGCTACACCTTC
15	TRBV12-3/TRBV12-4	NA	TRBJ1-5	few	CASSLEQELGQPQHF	TGTGCCAGCAGTTTGGAACAGGAATTGGGTCAGCCCCAGCATTTT
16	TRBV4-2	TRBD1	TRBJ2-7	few	CASSAQSGQGSYEQYF	TGTGCCAGCAGCGCCCAATCGGGACAGGGTTCATACGAGCAGTACTTC
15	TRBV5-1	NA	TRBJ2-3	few	CASSLAPDGADTQYF	TGCGCCAGCAGCTTGGCCCCGGATGGGGCAGATACGCAGTATTTT
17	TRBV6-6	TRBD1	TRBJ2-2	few	CASSRGTGDWDTGELFF	TGTGCCAGCAGCCGGGGGACAGGAGATTGGGACACCGGGGAGCTGTTTTTT
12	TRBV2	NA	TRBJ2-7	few	CASSEGSGEQYF	TGTGCCAGCAGTGAAGGTTCAGGGGAGCAGTACTTC
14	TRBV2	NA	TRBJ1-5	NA	CASRQEEDNQPQHF	TGTGCCAGCAGGCAAGAAGAGGACAATCAGCCCCAGCATTTT
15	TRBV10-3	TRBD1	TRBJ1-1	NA	CAISEPGQANTEAFF	TGTGCCATCAGTGAGCCTGGACAGGCGAACACTGAAGCTTTCTTT
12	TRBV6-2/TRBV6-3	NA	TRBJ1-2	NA	CASSYTTGRCTF	TGTGCCAGCAGTTACACGACAGGTCGCTGCACCTTC
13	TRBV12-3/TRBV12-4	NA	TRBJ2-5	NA	CTSRRDGEETQYF	TGTACCAGCAGGAGGGACGGTGAAGAGACCCAGTACTTC
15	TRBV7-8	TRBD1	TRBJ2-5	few	CASSPRTGSQETQYF	TGTGCCAGCAGCCCCAGGACAGGGTCTCAAGAGACCCAGTACTTC
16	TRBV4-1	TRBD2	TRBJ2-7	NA	CASSHTAGGPSYEQYF	TGCGCCAGCAGCCACACAGCGGGGGGCCCATCTTACGAGCAGTACTTC
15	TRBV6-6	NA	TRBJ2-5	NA	CASTPRLMNTETQYF	TGTGCCAGCACCCCCAGGCTGATGAATACAGAGACCCAGTACTTC
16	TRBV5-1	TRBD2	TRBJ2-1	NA	CASSTNSGGPYNEQFF	TGCGCCAGCAGCACCAACAGCGGGGGACCATACAATGAGCAGTTCTTC
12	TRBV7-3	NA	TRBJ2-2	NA	CASSSVGGELFF	TGTGCCAGCAGCTCCGTCGGCGGGGAGCTGTTTTTT
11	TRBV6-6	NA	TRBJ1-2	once	CASAAEYSYTF	TGTGCCAGCGCCGCAGAGTATAGCTACACCTTC
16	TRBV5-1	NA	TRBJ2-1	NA	CASSLAPGPSYNEQFF	TGCGCCAGCAGCTTGGCTCCGGGGCCTTCCTACAATGAGCAGTTCTTC
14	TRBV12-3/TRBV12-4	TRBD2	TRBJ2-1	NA	CASVRLADYNEQFF	TGTGCCAGCGTCCGACTAGCGGATTACAATGAGCAGTTCTTC
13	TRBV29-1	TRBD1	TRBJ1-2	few	CSVRTGSNYGYTF	TGCAGCGTCCGGACAGGTTCGAACTATGGCTACACCTTC
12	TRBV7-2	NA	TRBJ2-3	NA	CASRSGFDTQYF	TGTGCCAGCAGGTCGGGATTTGATACGCAGTATTTT
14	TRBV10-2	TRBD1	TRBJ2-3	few	CASSEQGDTDTQYF	TGCGCCAGCAGTGAACAGGGGGACACAGATACGCAGTATTTT
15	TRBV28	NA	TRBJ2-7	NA	CASSTLGGVTYEQYF	TGTGCCAGTTCTACTCTGGGCGGGGTAACCTACGAGCAGTACTTC
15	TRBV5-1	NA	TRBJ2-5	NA	CASSGLGTGYNEQYF	TGCGCCAGCAGCGGCCTAGGGACCGGGTACAATGAGCAGTACTTC
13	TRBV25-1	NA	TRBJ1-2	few	CASIDGANYGYTF	TGTGCCAGCATAGACGGTGCTAACTATGGCTACACCTTC
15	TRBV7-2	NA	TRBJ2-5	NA	CASSPPPTVQETQYF	TGTGCCAGCAGCCCACCACCGACAGTACAAGAGACCCAGTACTTC
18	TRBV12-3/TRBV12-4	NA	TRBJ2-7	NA	CASSHVPRTPTHYNEQYF	TGTGCCAGCAGCCACGTACCGAGGACTCCGACTCATTACAATGAGCAGTACTTC
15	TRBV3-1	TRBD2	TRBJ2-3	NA	CTSSQGLASTDTQYF	TGTACCAGCAGCCAAGGACTAGCCAGCACAGATACGCAGTATTTT
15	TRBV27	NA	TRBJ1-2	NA	CASSSVVQVNYGYTF	TGTGCCAGCAGTTCAGTCGTACAGGTTAACTATGGCTACACCTTC
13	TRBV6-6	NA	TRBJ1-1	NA	CASSYLRNTEAFF	TGTGCCAGCAGTTATTTGAGGAACACTGAAGCTTTCTTT
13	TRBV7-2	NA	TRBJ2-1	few	CASSPQGFNEQFF	TGTGCCAGCAGCCCACAAGGGTTCAATGAGCAGTTCTTC
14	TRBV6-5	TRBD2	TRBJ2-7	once	CASSPGLVNYEQYF	TGTGCCAGCAGTCCGGGACTAGTGAACTACGAGCAGTACTTC
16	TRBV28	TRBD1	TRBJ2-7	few	CASSLSHPGGNYEQYF	TGTGCCAGCAGTTTATCTCACCCAGGGGGCAACTACGAGCAGTACTTC
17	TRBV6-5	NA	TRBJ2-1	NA	CASSYGLGFDSYNEQFF	TGTGCCAGCAGTTACGGGCTGGGGTTTGATTCCTACAATGAGCAGTTCTTC